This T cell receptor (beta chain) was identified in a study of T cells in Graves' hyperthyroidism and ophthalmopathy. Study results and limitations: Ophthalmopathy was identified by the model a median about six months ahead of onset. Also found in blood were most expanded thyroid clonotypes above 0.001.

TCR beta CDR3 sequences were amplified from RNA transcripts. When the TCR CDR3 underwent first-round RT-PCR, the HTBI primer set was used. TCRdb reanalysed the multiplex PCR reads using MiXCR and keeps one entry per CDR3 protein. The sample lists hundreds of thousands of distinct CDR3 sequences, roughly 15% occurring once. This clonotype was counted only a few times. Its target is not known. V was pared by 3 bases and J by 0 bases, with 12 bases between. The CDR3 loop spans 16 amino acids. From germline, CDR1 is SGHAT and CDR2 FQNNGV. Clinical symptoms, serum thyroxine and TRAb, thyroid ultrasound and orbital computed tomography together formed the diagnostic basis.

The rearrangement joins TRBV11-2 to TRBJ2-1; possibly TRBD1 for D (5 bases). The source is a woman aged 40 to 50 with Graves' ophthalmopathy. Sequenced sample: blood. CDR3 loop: CASSFGQGSSYNEQFF. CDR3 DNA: TGTGCCAGCAGCTTTGGTCAGGGCTCCTCCTACAATGAGCAGTTCTTC. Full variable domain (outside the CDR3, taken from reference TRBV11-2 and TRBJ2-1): EAGVAQSPRYKIIEKRQSVAFWCNPISGHATLYWYQQILGQGPKLLIQFQNNGVVDDSQLPKDRFSAERLKGVDSTLKIQPAKLEDSAVYLCASSFGQGSSYNEQFFGPGTRLTVL.